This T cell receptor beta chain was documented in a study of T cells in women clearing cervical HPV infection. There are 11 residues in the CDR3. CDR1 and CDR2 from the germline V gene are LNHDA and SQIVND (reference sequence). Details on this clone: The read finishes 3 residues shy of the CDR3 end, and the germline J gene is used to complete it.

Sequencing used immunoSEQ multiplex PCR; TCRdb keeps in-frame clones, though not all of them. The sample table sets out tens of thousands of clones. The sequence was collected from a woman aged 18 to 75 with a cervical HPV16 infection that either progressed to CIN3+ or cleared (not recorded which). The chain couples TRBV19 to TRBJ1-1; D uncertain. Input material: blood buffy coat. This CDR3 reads CASTQSREAFF. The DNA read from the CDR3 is TGTGCCAGTACCCAATCCAGGGAA.